The clone carrying this TCR beta chain occurred a few times. This entry belongs to a study of OX40 agonist ivuxolimab in advanced cancers. Trimming shortened V by 11 bases and J by 6 bases, and 11 bases separated the two germline ends. The CDR3 is made up of 11 amino acids. Germline V gene lookup returns CDR1 SSHAT and CDR2 FNYEAQ (reference sequence). Sequenced by immunoSEQ multiplex PCR; TCRdb stores in-frame clones only, minus some. Found here are around 72,000 clones, 82% of them singletons; the top ten hold approximately 0.4%. Sequencing was performed on CD4+ or CD8+ T cells sorted from blood, taken in a trial of the OX40 agonist ivuxolimab. The receptor's source is an adult with an advanced solid tumor such as melanoma, head and neck, liver or kidney cancer. V usage is TRBV7-7 and J usage is TRBJ1-5; no definite D call. CDR3: CAPQEGQPQHF. CDR3 sequence (DNA): TGTGCCCCTCAGGAGGGTCAGCCCCAGCATTTT.